These 21 T cell receptor beta chains were all obtained from the same sample, sequenced in a study of shared clonotypes between healthy human individuals. Measured with immunoSEQ multiplex PCR; TCRdb has only the in-frame clones, and not every one. The data show about 2,500,000 clones, with around 90% seen just once and over 0.12% held by the top ten. The sequenced sample was naive CD4+ T cells sorted from blood. Indicated subset: CD45RA+ positively selected. The receptors were gathered from a man aged 18 to 35 in good health.

The rearrangement uses TRBV5-1 and TRBJ2-7; 9 nucleotides agree with TRBD2. CDR1 SGHRS and CDR2 YFSETQ come from the germline V gene. The CDR3 extends over 15 amino acids. Trimming cost V 4 bases and J 7 bases; bases outside gene matches: 12. CDR3 residues: CASSVIAGVQGEQYF. DNA of the CDR3: TGCGCCAGCAGCGTTATAGCGGGGGTACAGGGGGAGCAGTACTTC. The full variable domain, with the rest looked up from reference TRBV5-1 and TRBJ2-7, is KAGVTQTPRYLIKTRGQQVTLSCSPISGHRSVSWYQQTPGQGLQFLFEYFSETQRNKGNFPGRFSGRQFSNSRSEMNVSTLELGDSALYLCASSVIAGVQGEQYFGPGTRLTVT.

This clone was detected only once. The chain joins TRBV5-4 to TRBJ1-6; D unresolved. The V end lost 0 bases, the J end lost 13 bases, and 26 bases lay between the germline ends. CDR3 length: 18 residues. Germline V gene data show CDR1 as SGHNT and CDR2 as YYREEE (reference sequence). CDR3: CASSLDGFMGQVGSPLHF. The CDR3 DNA follows: TGTGCCAGCAGCTTGGATGGATTCATGGGCCAGGTTGGATCCCCCCTCCACTTT.

This clone showed up just a few times. Other DNA sequences in the sample encode the same CDR3. The chain couples TRBV9 to TRBJ1-3, with 7 bases matching TRBD1. J lost 4 bases, V lost 2 bases, and 3 bases had no gene match. The CDR3 spans 14 residues. Germline V gene data show CDR1 as SGDLS and CDR2 as YYNGEE. This chain's CDR3 is CASSVGTVGNTIYF. Written as DNA, the CDR3 is TGTGCCAGCAGCGTGGGGACAGTCGGAAACACCATATATTTT.

The chain carries TRBV6-1 and TRBJ1-4, with TRBD1 as a possible D gene (5 bases). V was trimmed by 0 bases and J by 2 bases, leaving 16 bases between them. This CDR3 is 18 amino acids long. Germline-derived CDR1 and CDR2 are MNHNS and SASEGT. The CDR3 bases are TGTGCCAGCAGTGAAGCATCTGGGGGATTTATGACTAATGAAAAACTGTTTTTT. Amino acids: CASSEASGGFMTNEKLFF.

This chain connects TRBV4-3 to TRBJ2-2; the D gene is possibly TRBD2 (5 bases). There are 17 residues in the CDR3. Germline V gene sequence: CDR1 LGHNA, CDR2 YSLEER. Trimming shortened V by 0 bases and J by 0 bases, and 11 bases separated the two germline ends. The CDR3: CASSQDPGVSNTGELFF. In DNA form, the CDR3 reads TGCGCCAGCAGCCAAGATCCCGGGGTCTCGAACACCGGGGAGCTGTTTTTT.

This sequence joins TRBV18 and TRBJ2-7; D is unresolved. The CDR3 length is 14 residues. V was clipped by 0 bases and J by 1 base, with 7 bases between them. Germline loops: CDR1 KGHSH, CDR2 LQKENI. CDR3 nucleotide sequence: TGTGCCAGCTCACCACCGGTGTTATCCTACGAGCAGTACTTC. Residues: CASSPPVLSYEQYF.

The chain combines TRBV7-9 with TRBJ1-6; weak D call: TRBD1 (6 bases). Per germline, CDR1 SEHNR and CDR2 FQNEAQ (reference sequence). The ends were cut back, 5 bases at V and 5 bases at J, with 10 bases in the middle. This CDR3 is 14 amino acids long. DNA for the CDR3: TGTGCCAGCAGCCAACAGGGAGATAATTCACCCCTCCACTTT. This translates into CASSQQGDNSPLHF.

Note on this clone: The sample carries other DNA sequences with the same CDR3. This sequence joins TRBV30 and TRBJ1-1; D possibly corresponds to TRBD1 (6 bases). The germline V gene encodes CDR1 GTSNPN and CDR2 SVGIG (reference sequence). V lost 3 bases and J 0 bases, leaving 8 bases between the germline ends. This CDR3 is 13 amino acids long. CDR3 DNA: TGTGCCTGGAGCAGGGGTTTGAACACTGAAGCTTTCTTT. This translates into CAWSRGLNTEAFF.

In regard to this clone: This sample also contains other DNA sequences that code for the same CDR3. The V gene is TRBV11-3, the J gene TRBJ1-1; tentatively, D is TRBD1 (6 bases). The germline V and J ends were trimmed by 3 bases and 0 bases, with 8 bases remaining between them. This CDR3 is built from 14 residues. Germline V CDR1 and CDR2: SGHNT, YENEEA. CDR3 sequence reads: CASSLDSLNTEAFF. The CDR3 nucleotides are TGTGCCAGCAGCTTGGACAGCTTGAACACTGAAGCTTTCTTT.

Details on this clone: Distinct nucleotide sequences in the sample also encode this CDR3. The rearrangement uses TRBV29-1 and TRBJ2-7, with 11 bases matching TRBD2. The V gene end was trimmed by 6 bases and the J gene end by 1 base; junction bases not matched to a gene: 2. The CDR3 covers 13 residues. The V gene's germline CDR1 is SQVTM and CDR2 ANQGSEA. CDR3 region: CSVGTSGSYEQYF. The DNA for the CDR3 is TGCAGCGTCGGGACTAGCGGATCCTACGAGCAGTACTTC.

The chain carries TRBV7-2 and TRBJ1-2; 10 nucleotides align to TRBD1. The CDR3 covers 13 residues. The V gene's germline CDR1 is SGHTA and CDR2 FQGNSA. Trimming took 5 bases from V and 5 from J; bases not matched to a gene: 2. For the CDR3, the DNA is TGTGCCAGCAGCCGACAGGGGGCGTATGGCTACACCTTC. It yields the protein CASSRQGAYGYTF.

As concerns this clone: Distinct nucleotide sequences in the sample also encode this CDR3. The chain employs TRBV5-1 and TRBJ1-1; D not resolved. Trimming pared 5 bases from V and 1 base from J, leaving 6 bases between. The V gene's germline CDR1 is SGHRS and CDR2 YFSETQ. The CDR3 sequence is 12 residues long. CDR3 residues: CASRGQNTEAFF. The CDR3 coding sequence is TGCGCCAGCAGAGGCCAGAACACTGAAGCTTTCTTT. Together with reference TRBV5-1 and TRBJ1-1, the CDR3 gives the full variable domain: KAGVTQTPRYLIKTRGQQVTLSCSPISGHRSVSWYQQTPGQGLQFLFEYFSETQRNKGNFPGRFSGRQFSNSRSEMNVSTLELGDSALYLCASRGQNTEAFFGQGTRLTVV.

This chain uses TRBV28 with TRBJ2-2; 11 nucleotides match TRBD1. CDR3 length: 16 residues. The V and J ends lost 6 bases and 7 bases, in that order; junction bases with no gene match: 10. CDR1 is MDHEN and CDR2 is SYDVKM in the germline V gene. In DNA form, the CDR3 reads TGTGCCAGCAGCCGAGGACAGGGGGCGATCGGCGGGGAGCTGTTTTTT. Encoded protein: CASSRGQGAIGGELFF. The variable domain in full, with the rest retrieved from reference TRBV28 and TRBJ2-2, is DVKVTQSSRYLVKRTGEKVFLECVQDMDHENMFWYRQDPGLGLRLIYFSYDVKMKEKGDIPEGYSVSREKKERFSLILESASTNQTSMYLCASSRGQGAIGGELFFGEGSRLTVL.

The rearrangement uses TRBV18 and TRBJ1-1; D might be TRBD1 (5 bases). The CDR3 sequence is 15 residues long. Trimming removed 6 bases at V and 1 base at J, with 15 bases between. Per germline, CDR1 KGHSH and CDR2 LQKENI. DNA of the CDR3: TGTGCCAGCTCGCGTCCGGGACGGGCGAACACTGAAGCTTTCTTT. Translating it yields CASSRPGRANTEAFF. Full variable domain (outside the CDR3, taken from reference TRBV18 and TRBJ1-1): NAGVMQNPRHLVRRRGQEARLRCSPMKGHSHVYWYRQLPEEGLKFMVYLQKENIIDESGMPKERFSAEFPKEGPSILRIQQVVRGDSAAYFCASSRPGRANTEAFFGQGTRLTVV.

The chain is built from TRBV5-1 and TRBJ1-3; D unresolved. CDR1 and CDR2 from the germline V gene are SGHRS and YFSETQ. Trimming removed 4 bases from V and 2 bases from J, with 7 bases in between. CDR3 size: 13 residues. The DNA for the CDR3 is TGCGCCAGCAGCCCTACGACTGGAAACACCATATATTTT. Translating gives CASSPTTGNTIYF.

This rearrangement joins TRBV7-9 to TRBJ2-1; weak D call: TRBD1 (6 bases). Trimming left V 5 bases short and J 9 bases short, with 20 bases between. Germline V CDR1 and CDR2: SEHNR, FQNEAQ (reference sequence). The CDR3 is 15 amino acids. Here the CDR3 reads CASSHLQGRISEQFF. CDR3 bases: TGTGCCAGCAGCCATCTACAGGGACGGATCAGTGAGCAGTTCTTC.

The rearrangement uses TRBV2 and TRBJ2-3, with 13 bases aligning to TRBD2. V lost 6 bases to trimming and J lost 4 bases; unmatched junction nucleotides: 4. Germline values: CDR1 SNHLY, CDR2 FYNNEI. The CDR3 sequence is 15 residues long. DNA of the CDR3: TGTGCCAGCAGACTAGCGGGGGGGAGATCAGATACGCAGTATTTT. This codes for CASRLAGGRSDTQYF.

This rearrangement joins TRBV18 to TRBJ2-7; D uncertain. Germline CDR1 and CDR2: KGHSH and LQKENI. Trimming took 1 base from V and 4 from J, leaving 8 bases between them. The CDR3 is made up of 13 amino acids. DNA of the CDR3: TGTGCCAGCTCACCACAACAGCAATACGAGCAGTACTTC. Translation: CASSPQQQYEQYF.

The J gene is TRBJ1-1, the V gene TRBV11-2; 7 bases line up with TRBD1. There are 15 residues in the CDR3. V shed 2 bases and J 10 bases; nucleotides not matched to a gene: 13. The germline V gene has CDR1 SGHAT and CDR2 FQNNGV. Written as DNA, the CDR3 is TGTGCCAGCAGCTTAATGAGGCAGGGGGAAATAGGAGCTTTCTTT. It translates to CASSLMRQGEIGAFF.

The chain recombines TRBV7-3 with TRBJ2-3, with no clear D. The CDR3 loop spans 13 amino acids. Trimming pared 5 bases from V and 6 bases from J, leaving 12 bases between. Germline CDR1 is SGHTA and CDR2 is FQGTGA. The CDR3, as DNA: TGTGCCAGCAGCGTGCCCCTCCGGGATACGCAGTATTTT. It encodes CASSVPLRDTQYF.

V gene TRBV25-1 combines with J gene TRBJ2-4; no reliable D call. V gave up 2 bases and J gave up 0 bases, with 8 bases separating them. CDR1 is MGHDK and CDR2 is SYGVNS in the germline V gene. CDR3 length: 15 amino acids. DNA of the CDR3: TGTGCCAGCAGTGAAGCAGGAGTAGCCAAAAACATTCAGTACTTC. As protein: CASSEAGVAKNIQYF.